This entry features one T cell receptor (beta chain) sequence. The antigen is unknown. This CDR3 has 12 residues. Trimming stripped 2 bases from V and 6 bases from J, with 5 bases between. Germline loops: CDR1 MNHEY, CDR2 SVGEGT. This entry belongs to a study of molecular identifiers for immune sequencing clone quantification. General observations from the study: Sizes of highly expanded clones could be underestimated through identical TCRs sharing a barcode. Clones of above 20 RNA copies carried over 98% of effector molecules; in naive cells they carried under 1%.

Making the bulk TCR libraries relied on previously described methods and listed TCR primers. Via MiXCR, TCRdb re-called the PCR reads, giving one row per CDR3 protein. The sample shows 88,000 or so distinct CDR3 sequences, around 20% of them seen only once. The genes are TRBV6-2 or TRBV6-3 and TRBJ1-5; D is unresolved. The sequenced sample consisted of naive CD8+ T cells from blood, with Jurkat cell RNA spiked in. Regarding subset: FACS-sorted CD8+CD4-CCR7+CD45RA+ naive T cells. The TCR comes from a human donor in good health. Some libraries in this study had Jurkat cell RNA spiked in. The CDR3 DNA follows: TGTGCCAGCAGTTACGGTGGTCAGCCCCAGCATTTT. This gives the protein CASSYGGQPQHF.